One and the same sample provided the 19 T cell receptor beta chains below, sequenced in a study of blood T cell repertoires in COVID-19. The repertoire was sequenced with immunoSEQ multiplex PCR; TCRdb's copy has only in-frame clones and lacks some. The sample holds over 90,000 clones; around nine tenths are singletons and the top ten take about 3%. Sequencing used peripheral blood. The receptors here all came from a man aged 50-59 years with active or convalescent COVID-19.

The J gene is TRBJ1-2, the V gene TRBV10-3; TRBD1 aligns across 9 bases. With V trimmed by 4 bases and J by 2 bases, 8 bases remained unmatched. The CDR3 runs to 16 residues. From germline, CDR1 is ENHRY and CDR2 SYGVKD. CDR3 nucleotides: TGTGCCATCAGTGGGATCCGGGACAGGGTGAACTATGGCTACACCTTC. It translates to CAISGIRDRVNYGYTF.

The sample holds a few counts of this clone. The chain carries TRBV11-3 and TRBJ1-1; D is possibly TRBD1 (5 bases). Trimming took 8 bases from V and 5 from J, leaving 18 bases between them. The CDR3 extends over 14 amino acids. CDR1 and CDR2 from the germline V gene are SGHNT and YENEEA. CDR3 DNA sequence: TGTGCCAGCGCCTCGGGAGGGGCGGGAACTGAAGCTTTCTTT. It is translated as CASASGGAGTEAFF.

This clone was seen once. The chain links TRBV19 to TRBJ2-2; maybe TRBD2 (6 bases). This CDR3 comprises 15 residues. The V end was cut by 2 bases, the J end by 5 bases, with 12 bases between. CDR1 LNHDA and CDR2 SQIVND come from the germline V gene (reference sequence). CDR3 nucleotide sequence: TGTGCCAGTAGTATAAGTCTAGCGACGACCGGGGAGCTGTTTTTT. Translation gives CASSISLATTGELFF.

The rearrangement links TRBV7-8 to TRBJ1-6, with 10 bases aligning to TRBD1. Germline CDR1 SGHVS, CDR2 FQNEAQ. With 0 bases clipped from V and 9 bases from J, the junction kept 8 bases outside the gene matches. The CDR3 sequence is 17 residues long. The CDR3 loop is CASSLALGTGVGSPLHF. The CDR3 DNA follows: TGTGCCAGCAGCTTAGCGCTGGGGACAGGGGTTGGTTCACCCCTCCACTTT.

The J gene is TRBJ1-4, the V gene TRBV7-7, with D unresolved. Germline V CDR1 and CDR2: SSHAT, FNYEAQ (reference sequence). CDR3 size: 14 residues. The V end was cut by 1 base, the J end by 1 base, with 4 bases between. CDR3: CASSLGGTNEKLFF. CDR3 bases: TGTGCCAGCAGCTTAGGAGGAACTAATGAAAAACTGTTTTTT.

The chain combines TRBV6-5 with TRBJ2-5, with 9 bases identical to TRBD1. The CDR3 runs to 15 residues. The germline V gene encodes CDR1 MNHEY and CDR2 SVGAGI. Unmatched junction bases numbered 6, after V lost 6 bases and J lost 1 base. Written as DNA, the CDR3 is TGTGCCAGCAGAACCGGACAGGGGTCCCAAGAGACCCAGTACTTC. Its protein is CASRTGQGSQETQYF.

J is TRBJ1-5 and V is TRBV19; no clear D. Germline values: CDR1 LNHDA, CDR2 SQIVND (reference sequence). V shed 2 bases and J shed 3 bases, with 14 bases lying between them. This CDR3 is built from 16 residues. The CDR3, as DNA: TGTGCCAGTAGTATAACCGGCCAGGCCAACAATCAGCCCCAGCATTTT. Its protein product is CASSITGQANNQPQHF. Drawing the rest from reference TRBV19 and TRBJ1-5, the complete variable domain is DGGITQSPKYLFRKEGQNVTLSCEQNLNHDAMYWYRQDPGQGLRLIYYSQIVNDFQKGDIAEGYSVSREKKESFPLTVTSAQKNPTAFYLCASSITGQANNQPQHFGDGTRLSIL.

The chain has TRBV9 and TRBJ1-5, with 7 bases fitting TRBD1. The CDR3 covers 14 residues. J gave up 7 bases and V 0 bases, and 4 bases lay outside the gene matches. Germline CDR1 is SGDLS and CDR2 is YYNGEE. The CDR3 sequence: CASSVEAGGQPQHF. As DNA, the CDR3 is TGTGCCAGCAGCGTAGAGGCAGGGGGACAGCCCCAGCATTTT.

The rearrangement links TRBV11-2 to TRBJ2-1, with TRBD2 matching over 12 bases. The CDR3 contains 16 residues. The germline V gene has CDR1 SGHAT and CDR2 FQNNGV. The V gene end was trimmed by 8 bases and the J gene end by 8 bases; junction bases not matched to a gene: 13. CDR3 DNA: TGTGCCAGCTCCCTATCGACTAGCGGGGGAGGAGATGAGCAGTTCTTC. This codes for CASSLSTSGGGDEQFF.

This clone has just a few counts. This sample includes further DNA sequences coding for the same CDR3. The CDR3 is CSASSGFEQYV. The DNA for the CDR3 is TGCAGTGCTAGTTCGGGGTTCGAGCAGTACGTC. This chain uses TRBV20-1 with TRBJ2-7; D is possibly TRBD2 (5 bases). The CDR3 is 11 residues long. The germline V gene has CDR1 DFQATT and CDR2 SNEGSKA (reference sequence). Trimming took 3 bases from V and 6 from J, leaving 9 bases between them.

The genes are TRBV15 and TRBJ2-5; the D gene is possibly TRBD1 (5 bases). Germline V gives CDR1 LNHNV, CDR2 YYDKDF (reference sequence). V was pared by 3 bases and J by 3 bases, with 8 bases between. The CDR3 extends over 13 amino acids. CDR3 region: CATSRGREETQYF. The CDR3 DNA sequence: TGTGCCACCAGCAGGGGCAGGGAAGAGACCCAGTACTTC.

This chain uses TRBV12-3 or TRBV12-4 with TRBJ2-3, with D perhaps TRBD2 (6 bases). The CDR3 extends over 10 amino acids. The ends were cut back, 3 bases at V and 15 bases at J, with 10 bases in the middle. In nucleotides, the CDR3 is TGTGCCAGCAGTTTGACTAGGATTTATTTT. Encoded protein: CASSLTRIYF.

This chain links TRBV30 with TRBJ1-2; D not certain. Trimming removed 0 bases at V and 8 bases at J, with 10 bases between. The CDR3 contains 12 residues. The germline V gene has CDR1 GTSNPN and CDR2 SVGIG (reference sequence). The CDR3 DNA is TGTGCCTGGAGTGTACCCAACAGAGGCTACACCTTC. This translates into CAWSVPNRGYTF.

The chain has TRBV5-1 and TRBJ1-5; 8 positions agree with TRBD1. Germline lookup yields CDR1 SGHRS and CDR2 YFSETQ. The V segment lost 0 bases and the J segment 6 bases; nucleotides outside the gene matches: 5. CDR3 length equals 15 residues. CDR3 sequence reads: CASSLEGQGGQPQHF. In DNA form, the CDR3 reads TGCGCCAGCAGCTTGGAAGGACAGGGAGGTCAGCCCCAGCATTTT.

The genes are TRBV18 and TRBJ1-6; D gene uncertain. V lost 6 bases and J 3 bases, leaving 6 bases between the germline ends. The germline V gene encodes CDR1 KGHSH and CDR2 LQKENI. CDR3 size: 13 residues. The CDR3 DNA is TGTGCCAGCTCTCGGGACTATAATTCACCCCTCCACTTT. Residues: CASSRDYNSPLHF.

CDR3 in DNA: TGTGCCAGCAGTCCCGGTGGGGGGGAAAGGCTCTACGGAAACACCATATATTTT. It encodes CASSPGGGERLYGNTIYF. The chain employs TRBV28 and TRBJ1-3; perhaps TRBD1 as D (5 bases). Germline CDR1 is MDHEN and CDR2 is SYDVKM. Between the trimmed V and J ends, which lost 5 bases and 4 bases, there was a span of 24 bases. The CDR3 totals 18 residues. The complete variable domain, with remaining parts taken from reference TRBV28 and TRBJ1-3, reads DVKVTQSSRYLVKRTGEKVFLECVQDMDHENMFWYRQDPGLGLRLIYFSYDVKMKEKGDIPEGYSVSREKKERFSLILESASTNQTSMYLCASSPGGGERLYGNTIYFGEGSWLTVV.

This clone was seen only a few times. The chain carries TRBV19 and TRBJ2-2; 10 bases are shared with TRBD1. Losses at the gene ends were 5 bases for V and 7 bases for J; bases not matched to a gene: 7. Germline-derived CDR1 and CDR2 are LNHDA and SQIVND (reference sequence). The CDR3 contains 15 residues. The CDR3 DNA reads TGTGCCAGTAGTCGGACAGGGGGGGATATCGGGGAGCTGTTTTTT. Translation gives CASSRTGGDIGELFF.

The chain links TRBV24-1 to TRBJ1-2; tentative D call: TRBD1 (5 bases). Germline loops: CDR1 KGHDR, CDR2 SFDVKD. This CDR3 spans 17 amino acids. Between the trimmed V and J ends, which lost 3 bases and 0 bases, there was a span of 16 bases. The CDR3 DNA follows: TGTGCCACCAGTGATCGACAGCCCGGCTTAGCTAACTATGGCTACACCTTC. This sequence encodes CATSDRQPGLANYGYTF.

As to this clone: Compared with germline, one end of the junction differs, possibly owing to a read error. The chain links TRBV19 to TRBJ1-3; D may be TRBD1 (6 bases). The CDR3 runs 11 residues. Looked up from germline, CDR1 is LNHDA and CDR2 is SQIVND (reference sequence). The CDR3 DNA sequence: TGTGCCAGTAGTATTCTTGACAGGACGGAATTT. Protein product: CASSILDRTEF.